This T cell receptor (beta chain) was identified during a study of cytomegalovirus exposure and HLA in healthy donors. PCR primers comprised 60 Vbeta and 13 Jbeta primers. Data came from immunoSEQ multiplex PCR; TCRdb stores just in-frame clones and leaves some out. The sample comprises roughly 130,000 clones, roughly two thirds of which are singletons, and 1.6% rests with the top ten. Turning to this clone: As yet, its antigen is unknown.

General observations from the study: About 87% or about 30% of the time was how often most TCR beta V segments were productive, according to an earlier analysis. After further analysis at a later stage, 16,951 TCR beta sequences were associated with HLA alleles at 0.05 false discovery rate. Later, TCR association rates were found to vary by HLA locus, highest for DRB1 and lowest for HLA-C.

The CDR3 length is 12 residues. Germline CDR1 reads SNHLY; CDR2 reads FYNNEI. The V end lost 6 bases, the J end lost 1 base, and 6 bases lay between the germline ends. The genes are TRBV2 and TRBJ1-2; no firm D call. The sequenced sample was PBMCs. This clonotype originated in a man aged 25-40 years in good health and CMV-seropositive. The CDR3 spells CASSLLNYGYTF. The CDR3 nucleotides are TGTGCCAGCAGCCTACTTAACTATGGCTACACCTTC.